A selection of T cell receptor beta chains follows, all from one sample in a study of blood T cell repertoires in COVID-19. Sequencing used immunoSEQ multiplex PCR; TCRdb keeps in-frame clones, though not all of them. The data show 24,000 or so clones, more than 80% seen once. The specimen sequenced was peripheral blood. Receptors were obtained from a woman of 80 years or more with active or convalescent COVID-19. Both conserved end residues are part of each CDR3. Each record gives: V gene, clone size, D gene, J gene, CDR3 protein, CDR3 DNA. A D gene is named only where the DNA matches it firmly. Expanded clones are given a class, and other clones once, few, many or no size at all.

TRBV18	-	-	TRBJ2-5	CASSPGEETQYF	TGTGCCAGCTCACCAGGGGAGGAGACCCAGTACTTC
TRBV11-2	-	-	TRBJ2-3	CASSLGARLADTQYF	TGTGCCAGCAGCTTAGGGGCCCGGTTGGCAGATACGCAGTATTTT
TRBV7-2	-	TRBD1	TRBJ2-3	CASSQGAGYVDTQYF	TGTGCCAGCAGCCAGGGGGCCGGGTACGTAGATACGCAGTATTTT
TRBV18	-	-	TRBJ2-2	CASSPVGGATGELFF	TGTGCCAGCTCGCCCGTCGGTGGAGCCACCGGGGAGCTGTTTTTT
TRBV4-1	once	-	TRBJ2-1	CASSQVPRGAFEQFF	TGCGCCAGCAGCCAAGTACCCCGGGGGGCCTTTGAGCAGTTCTTC
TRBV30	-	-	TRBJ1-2	CAWSPPSNYGYTF	TGTGCCTGGAGTCCCCCTAGTAACTATGGCTACACCTTC
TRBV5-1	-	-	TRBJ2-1	CASSLGQAYNEQFF	TGCGCCAGCAGCTTGGGGCAGGCCTACAATGAGCAGTTCTTC
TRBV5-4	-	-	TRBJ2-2	CASSRNQGQLNTGELFF	TGTGCCAGCAGCAGAAACCAGGGCCAACTAAACACCGGGGAGCTGTTTTTT
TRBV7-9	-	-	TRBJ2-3	CASSRDIDTDTQYF	TGTGCCAGCAGCCGCGACATTGACACAGATACGCAGTATTTT
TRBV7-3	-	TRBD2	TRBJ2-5	CASSPGLAEETQYF	TGTGCCAGCAGCCCGGGACTAGCGGAAGAGACCCAGTACTTC
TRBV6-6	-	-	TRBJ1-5	CASSYFGRDSNQPQHF	TGTGCCAGCAGTTACTTCGGGAGGGATAGCAATCAGCCCCAGCATTTT
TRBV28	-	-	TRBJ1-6	CASNWGDNSPLHF	TGTGCCAGCAATTGGGGCGATAATTCACCCCTCCACTTT
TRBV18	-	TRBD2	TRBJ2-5	CASSPWLAGDSTGETQYF	TGTGCCAGCTCACCATGGCTAGCGGGGGATTCGACGGGGGAGACCCAGTACTTC
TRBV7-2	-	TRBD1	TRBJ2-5	CASSFLTGGEETQYF	TGTGCCAGCAGCTTTCTGACAGGGGGAGAAGAGACCCAGTACTTC
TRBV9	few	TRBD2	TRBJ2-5	CASSAGLAGHQETQYF	TGTGCCAGCAGCGCGGGACTAGCGGGGCACCAAGAGACCCAGTACTTC
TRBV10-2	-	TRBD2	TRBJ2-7	CATSSGEIYEQYF	TGCGCCACCAGCAGCGGGGAAATCTACGAGCAGTACTTC
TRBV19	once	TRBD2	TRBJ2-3	CASSIGGRASDTQYF	TGTGCCAGTAGTATAGGCGGGAGGGCGTCAGATACGCAGTATTTT
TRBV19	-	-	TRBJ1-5	CASSIDQNQPQHF	TGTGCCAGTAGTATAGATCAAAATCAGCCCCAGCATTTT
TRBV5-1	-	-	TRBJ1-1	CASSLDFSRGAFF	TGCGCCAGCAGCTTGGATTTTAGTCGCGGAGCTTTCTTT
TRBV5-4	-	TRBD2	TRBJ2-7	CASSPTSGRGEQYF	TGTGCCAGCAGCCCGACTAGCGGGAGGGGAGAGCAGTACTTC
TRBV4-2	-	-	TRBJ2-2	CASSVDSPNTGELFF	TGTGCCAGCAGTGTGGACAGCCCAAACACCGGGGAGCTGTTTTTT
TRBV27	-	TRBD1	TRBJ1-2	CASSFRQGYGYTF	TGTGCCAGCAGTTTCCGACAGGGGTATGGCTACACCTTC
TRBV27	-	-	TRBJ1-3	CASRGAGNTIYF	TGTGCCAGCAGAGGGGCTGGAAACACCATATATTTT
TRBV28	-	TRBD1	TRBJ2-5	CASRRGQGLVGTQYF	TGTGCCAGCAGGCGGGGACAGGGGTTGGTAGGGACCCAGTACTTC
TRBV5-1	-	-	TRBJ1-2	CASSLTAGRGYGYTF	TGCGCCAGCAGCTTGACGGCAGGGAGGGGTTATGGCTACACCTTC